The rows below give T cell receptor beta chains drawn from one sample of a study of T cell changes during pregnancy in multiple sclerosis. TCRdb keeps only in-frame clones here, not all; method: immunoSEQ multiplex PCR. The sample lists about 57,000 clones, approximately 90% occurring once. The sequencing used peripheral blood, collected after pregnancy. The receptor set was obtained from a female donor in good health, enrolled as a control in a pregnancy study. CDR3s include the opening cysteine and the closing phenylalanine or tryptophan. The D gene is left open where the match is weak. A row's size may be missing; if present it is once, few, many or a size class.

DNA	CDR3	J	D	size	V
TGTGCCAGCAGTGCCACAGGGGCTTACAATGAGCAGTTCTTC	CASSATGAYNEQFF	TRBJ2-1	TRBD1	.	TRBV6-1
TGTGCCATAATGGGAGGTATTGCAGGACTTGCAACTAATGAAAAACTGTTTTTT	CAIMGGIAGLATNEKLFF	TRBJ1-4	.	.	TRBV30
TGTGCCAGCAGTGAGAACTTTAACACTGAAGCTTTCTTT	CASSENFNTEAFF	TRBJ1-1	.	few	TRBV6-1
TGTGCCAGCAGAACAACGGGACAGGGGGCTCCAAGGCCCGAAGCTTTCTTT	CASRTTGQGAPRPEAFF	TRBJ1-1	TRBD1	.	TRBV2
TGTGCCAGCAAAAGGGACTTTAGCACAGATACGCAGTATTTT	CASKRDFSTDTQYF	TRBJ2-3	.	.	TRBV2
TGCAGCGTTCCTTGGGGAGAGGAGCAGTACTTC	CSVPWGEEQYF	TRBJ2-7	.	few	TRBV29-1
TGTGCTAGTGGCGCACGGGACAGGGGCGGTGAAAAACTGTTTTTT	CASGARDRGGEKLFF	TRBJ1-4	TRBD1	.	TRBV12-5
TGTGCCAGCAGTTACGATGACCGAGGGGGGCAGTTCTTC	CASSYDDRGGQFF	TRBJ2-1	.	.	TRBV6-5
TGTGCCAGCAGCGTAGAAAGCGTGAGCACCGGGGAGCTGTTTTTT	CASSVESVSTGELFF	TRBJ2-2	.	.	TRBV9
TGTGCCAGCAGCTCCCAAAACATGAACACTGAAGCTTTCTTT	CASSSQNMNTEAFF	TRBJ1-1	.	.	TRBV7-9
TGTGCCAGCTCACCTCCAGGGGCCGGCTACGAGCAGTACTTC	CASSPPGAGYEQYF	TRBJ2-7	.	once	TRBV18
TGTGCCAGCAGCCGGGGAGGTGGTGGCTACACCTTC	CASSRGGGGYTF	TRBJ1-2	.	.	TRBV6-5
TGTGCCAGCAGCTTAAGAGGGGTGGAGGGCTCTGGAAACACCATATATTTT	CASSLRGVEGSGNTIYF	TRBJ1-3	.	.	TRBV7-2
TGTGCCAGCAGCGCACCGGGAACCCAAGAGACCCAGTACTTC	CASSAPGTQETQYF	TRBJ2-5	.	.	TRBV4-2
TGTGCCATCAGGGACAGCCTGAACACTGAAGCTTTCTTT	CAIRDSLNTEAFF	TRBJ1-1	.	few	TRBV10-3
TGTGCCAGCAGCGTAGCTACAGGGCAGGGGGGTGAAAAACTGTTTTTT	CASSVATGQGGEKLFF	TRBJ1-4	TRBD1	few	TRBV9
TGTGCCTGCGGATCAAGTCGGGGAGAAAATCAGCCCCAGCATTTT	CACGSSRGENQPQHF	TRBJ1-5	.	.	TRBV30
TGTGCCTGGAGTAGGGGGCAGGGAAACCAGCCCCAGCATTTT	CAWSRGQGNQPQHF	TRBJ1-5	TRBD1	.	TRBV30
TGTGCCAGCAGCTTGGGAGGGGAGGCGGGAGTTATGTCCTACGAGCAGTACTTC	CASSLGGEAGVMSYEQYF	TRBJ2-7	TRBD2	.	TRBV5-5
TGTGCCAGCAGTTACTCGAAATTCAAGCGCGAGCAGTACTTC	CASSYSKFKREQYF	TRBJ2-7	.	.	TRBV6-5
TGTGCCAGCAGTTACGAGTGGGGGGGGGAAAAACTGTTTTTT	CASSYEWGGEKLFF	TRBJ1-4	.	.	TRBV6-5
TGTGCCAGCACCAGTGGACAGGGGGACACCGGGGAGCTGTTTTTT	CASTSGQGDTGELFF	TRBJ2-2	TRBD1	.	TRBV28
TGTGCCAGTAGCGGCAGGGTGGTGGTTTCGAGCACAGATACGCAGTATTTT	CASSGRVVVSSTDTQYF	TRBJ2-3	.	.	TRBV19
TGTGCCAGCAGCCCCCTTACCGGGACAGAAGCCGAGCAGTACTTC	CASSPLTGTEAEQYF	TRBJ2-7	TRBD1	.	TRBV5-5